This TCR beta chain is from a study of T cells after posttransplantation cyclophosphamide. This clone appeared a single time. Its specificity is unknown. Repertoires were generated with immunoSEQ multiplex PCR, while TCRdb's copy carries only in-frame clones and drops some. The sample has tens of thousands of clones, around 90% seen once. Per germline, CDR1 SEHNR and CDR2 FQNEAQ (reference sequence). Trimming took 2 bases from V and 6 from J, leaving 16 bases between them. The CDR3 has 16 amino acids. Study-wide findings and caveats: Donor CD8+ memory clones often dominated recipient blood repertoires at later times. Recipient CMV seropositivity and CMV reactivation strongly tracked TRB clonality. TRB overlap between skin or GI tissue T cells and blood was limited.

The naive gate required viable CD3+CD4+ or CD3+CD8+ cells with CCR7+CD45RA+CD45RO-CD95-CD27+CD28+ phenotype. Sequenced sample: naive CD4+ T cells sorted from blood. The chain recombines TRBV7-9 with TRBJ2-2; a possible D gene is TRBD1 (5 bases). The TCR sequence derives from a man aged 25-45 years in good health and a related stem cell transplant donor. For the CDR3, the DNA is TGTGCCAGCAGCTTATATGGCAGGGAAAGGGCCGGGGAGCTGTTTTTT. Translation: CASSLYGRERAGELFF. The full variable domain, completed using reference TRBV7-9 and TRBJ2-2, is DTGVSQNPRHKITKRGQNVTFRCDPISEHNRLYWYRQTLGQGPEFLTYFQNEAQLEKSRLLSDRFSAERPKGSFSTLEIQRTEQGDSAMYLCASSLYGRERAGELFFGEGSRLTVL.